Sequencing of this TCR beta chain was carried out in a study of molecular identifiers for immune sequencing clone quantification. Whole-study context: Across replicate runs, RNA obtained from around 20,000 or 100,000 naive CD8 cells was divided into five, with four undergoing sequencing. Study observations and caveats: Spike-in Jurkat TCR RNA from a single cell reportedly registered among about a million naive cells. Over 99% of effector molecules, yet under 1% of naive-cell molecules, were held by clones above 20 RNA copies.

In this sample, this clonotype turned up many times. Its antigen is not known. Trimming removed 3 bases from V and 6 bases from J, with 9 bases in between. CDR3 size: 13 residues. TCRdb reprocessed the PCR reads with MiXCR, giving one entry per CDR3 protein. Here the sample spans approximately 550,000 distinct CDR3 sequences, about 20% being singletons. CD8+CD4-CCR7+CD45RA+ cells were sorted as naive CD8 T cells. The sequence was obtained from a human donor in good health. Some libraries in this study had Jurkat cell RNA spiked in. The chain recombines TRBV12-3 or TRBV12-4 with TRBJ1-5, with a weak D call TRBD1 (5 bases). Sequenced input: naive CD8+ T cells from blood, with Jurkat cell RNA spiked in. Subset specified: FACS-sorted CD8+CD4-CCR7+CD45RA+ naive T cells. The CDR3 sequence: CASSFGGIQPQHF. The CDR3 coding sequence is TGTGCCAGCAGTTTCGGGGGAATTCAGCCCCAGCATTTT.